This T cell receptor beta chain is from a study of cytomegalovirus exposure and HLA in healthy donors. Primers included in the PCR were 60 Vbeta and 13 Jbeta primers. TCRdb's copy holds only in-frame clones and misses some; the assay was immunoSEQ multiplex PCR. The sample has hundreds of thousands of clones; around 83% are singletons. The V and J ends lost 6 bases and 4 bases respectively, with 12 bases between them. The V gene's germline CDR1 is MNHNY and CDR2 SVGAGI (reference sequence). This CDR3 is 13 amino acids long. This clone showed up just a few times. The clonotype comes from a girl aged 10 to 17 in good health and CMV-seronegative. Sequencing used PBMCs. This rearrangement joins TRBV6-6 to TRBJ1-1; D is perhaps TRBD1 (6 bases). DNA of the CDR3: TGTGCCAGCAGCCGGGGGGCCAGCACTGAAGCTTTCTTT. Encoded protein: CASSRGASTEAFF.